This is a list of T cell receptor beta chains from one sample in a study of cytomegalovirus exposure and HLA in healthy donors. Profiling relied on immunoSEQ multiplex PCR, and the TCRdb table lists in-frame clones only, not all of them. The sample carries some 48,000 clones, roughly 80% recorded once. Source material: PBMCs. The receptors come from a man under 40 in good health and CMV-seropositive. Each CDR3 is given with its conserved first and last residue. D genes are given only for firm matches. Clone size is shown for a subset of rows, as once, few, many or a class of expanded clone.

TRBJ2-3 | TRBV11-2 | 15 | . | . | CASSTRGSGTDTQYF | TGTGCCAGCAGCACTAGAGGATCGGGCACAGATACGCAGTATTTT
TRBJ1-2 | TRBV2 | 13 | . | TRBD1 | CASRLTGARGYTF | TGTGCCAGCAGGCTGACAGGGGCGAGGGGCTACACCTTC
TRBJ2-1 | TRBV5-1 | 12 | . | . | CASSLGANEQFF | TGCGCCAGCAGCTTGGGAGCGAATGAGCAGTTCTTC
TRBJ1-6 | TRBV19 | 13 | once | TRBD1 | CASRDRENSPLHF | TGTGCCAGTAGAGACAGGGAGAATTCACCCCTCCACTTT
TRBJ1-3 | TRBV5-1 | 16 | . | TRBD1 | CASSLTGDTSGNTIYF | TGCGCCAGCAGCTTGACAGGGGATACCTCTGGAAACACCATATATTTT
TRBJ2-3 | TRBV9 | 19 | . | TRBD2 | CASSGGRETSGGSTDTQYF | TGTGCCAGCAGCGGGGGGAGAGAGACTAGCGGGGGCAGCACAGATACGCAGTATTTT
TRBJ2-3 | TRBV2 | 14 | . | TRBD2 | CASDPSGTTDTQYF | TGTGCCTCCGACCCTAGCGGAACCACAGATACGCAGTATTTT
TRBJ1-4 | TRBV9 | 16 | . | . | CASSVSAGATNEKLFF | TGTGCCAGCAGCGTTTCTGCAGGTGCAACTAATGAAAAACTGTTTTTT
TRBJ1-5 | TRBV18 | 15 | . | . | CASSLPGNSNQPQHF | TGTGCCAGCTCGCTGCCGGGGAATAGCAATCAGCCCCAGCATTTT
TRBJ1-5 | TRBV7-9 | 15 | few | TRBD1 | CASSRTGGGRQPQHF | TGTGCCAGCAGCCGGACAGGGGGCGGGAGACAGCCCCAGCATTTT
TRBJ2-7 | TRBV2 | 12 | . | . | CASRDNHYEQYF | TGTGCCAGCAGGGACAACCACTACGAGCAGTACTTC
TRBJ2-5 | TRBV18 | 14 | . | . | CASSDRQTQETQYF | TGTGCCAGCTCCGACCGCCAGACACAAGAGACCCAGTACTTC
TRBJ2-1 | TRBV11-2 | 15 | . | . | CASRPSGSSYNEQFF | TGTGCCAGCAGGCCGTCGGGGTCTTCCTACAATGAGCAGTTCTTC
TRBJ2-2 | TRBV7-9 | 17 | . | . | CASSSRQGNANTGELFF | TGTGCCAGCAGCTCTCGGCAGGGAAACGCGAACACCGGGGAGCTGTTTTTT
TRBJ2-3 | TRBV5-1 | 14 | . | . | CASSLEGGTDTQYF | TGCGCCAGCAGCTTGGAGGGGGGGACAGATACGCAGTATTTT
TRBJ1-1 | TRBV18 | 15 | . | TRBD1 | CASSPPQGADTEAFF | TGTGCCAGCTCACCCCCACAGGGGGCTGACACTGAAGCTTTCTTT
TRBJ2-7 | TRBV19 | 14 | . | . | CASRPRGALLQQYF | TGTGCCAGTAGACCTCGCGGGGCCCTTTTGCAGCAGTACTTC
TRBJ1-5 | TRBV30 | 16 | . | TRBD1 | CARGDRGGHSNQPQHF | TGTGCCAGAGGGGACAGGGGAGGACATAGCAATCAGCCCCAGCATTTT
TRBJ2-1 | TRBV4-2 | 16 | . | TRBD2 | CASSQEPLAGSNEQFF | TGTGCCAGCAGCCAAGAACCGCTAGCGGGGAGCAATGAGCAGTTCTTC
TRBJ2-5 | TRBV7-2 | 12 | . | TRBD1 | CASSGTGVAQYF | TGTGCCAGCAGCGGTACAGGGGTGGCCCAGTACTTC
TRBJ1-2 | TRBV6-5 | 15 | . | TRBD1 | CASSYGGQGNYGYTF | TGTGCCAGCAGTTACGGCGGACAGGGGAACTATGGCTACACCTTC
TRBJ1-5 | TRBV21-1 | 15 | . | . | CASSKPGHSNQPQHF | TGTGCCAGCAGCAAGCCGGGACATAGCAATCAGCCCCAGCATTTT
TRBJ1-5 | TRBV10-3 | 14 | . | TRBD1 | CAIRSGDSHQPQHF | TGTGCCATCAGATCAGGGGACAGCCATCAGCCCCAGCATTTT
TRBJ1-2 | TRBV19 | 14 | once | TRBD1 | CASSGGTGGLGYTF | TGTGCCAGTAGTGGGGGGACAGGCGGGCTTGGCTACACCTTC
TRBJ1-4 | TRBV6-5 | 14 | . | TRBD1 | CASSEGTGNEKLFF | TGTGCCAGCAGTGAAGGGACAGGGAATGAAAAACTGTTTTTT
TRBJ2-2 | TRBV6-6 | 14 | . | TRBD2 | CASSSGGNTGELFF | TGTGCCAGCAGTAGCGGGGGGAACACCGGGGAGCTGTTTTTT
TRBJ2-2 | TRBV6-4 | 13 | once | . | CASSDSGSGELFF | TGTGCCAGCAGTGACTCCGGTTCCGGGGAGCTGTTTTTT
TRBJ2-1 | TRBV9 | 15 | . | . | CASSPPVSSYNEQFF | TGTGCCAGCAGCCCCCCCGTGAGCTCCTACAATGAGCAGTTCTTC
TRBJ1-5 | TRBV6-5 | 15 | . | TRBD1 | CASSFRTGVGQPQHF | TGTGCCAGCAGTTTCCGGACAGGGGTAGGTCAGCCCCAGCATTTT
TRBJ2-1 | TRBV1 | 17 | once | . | CTSSPPGLAERYNEQFF | TGCACCAGCAGCCCCCCCGGGCTAGCCGAAAGATACAATGAGCAGTTCTTC